A selection of T cell receptor beta chains follows, all from one sample in a study of T cell repertoires in cytomegalovirus infection. TCRdb ran MiXCR on the reads and lists one entry per CDR3 protein. The repertoire includes about 450,000 distinct CDR3 sequences, about 33% of them detected once, and roughly an eighth sits in the top ten. Sequencing input: PBMCs. These receptors all stem from a human donor in good health (CMV status not recorded). Some clones in this sample may be carry-over from other donors' samples. Each CDR3 is given with its conserved first and last residue. A D gene is named only where the DNA matches it firmly. Some rows mark clone size as missing; the rest say once, few, many or name a class of expanded clone.

D gene: .; clone size: .; J gene: TRBJ1-1; V gene: TRBV11-2; CDR3 protein: CASSPVIRRDGLFAEAFF; CDR3 DNA: TGTGCCAGCAGCCCGGTGATACGCCGGGACGGTCTTTTCGCTGAAGCTTTCTTT
D gene: .; clone size: few; J gene: TRBJ1-1; V gene: TRBV29-1; CDR3 protein: CSVGTWGTEAFF; CDR3 DNA: TGCAGCGTTGGGACTTGGGGCACTGAAGCTTTCTTT
D gene: TRBD1; clone size: few; J gene: TRBJ1-5; V gene: TRBV28; CDR3 protein: CASSFEVRTGGGQPQHF; CDR3 DNA: TGTGCCAGCAGTTTCGAAGTTCGGACAGGGGGCGGTCAGCCCCAGCATTTT
D gene: TRBD2; clone size: .; J gene: TRBJ2-5; V gene: TRBV5-4; CDR3 protein: CASSGVAGGRETQYF; CDR3 DNA: TGTGCCAGCAGCGGCGTAGCGGGGGGGAGAGAGACCCAGTACTTC
D gene: .; clone size: .; J gene: TRBJ2-1; V gene: TRBV4-1; CDR3 protein: CASSQEAGKNEQFF; CDR3 DNA: TGCGCCAGCAGCCAAGAGGCAGGGAAGAATGAGCAGTTCTTC
D gene: .; clone size: few; J gene: TRBJ2-7; V gene: TRBV5-4; CDR3 protein: CASSLGADSSYEQYF; CDR3 DNA: TGTGCCAGCAGCTTGGGTGCGGACTCCTCCTACGAGCAGTACTTC
D gene: TRBD1; clone size: .; J gene: TRBJ1-5; V gene: TRBV20-1; CDR3 protein: CSASSGQGKGNQPQHF; CDR3 DNA: TGCAGTGCTAGTTCGGGACAGGGGAAGGGCAATCAGCCCCAGCATTTT
D gene: TRBD2; clone size: .; J gene: TRBJ2-5; V gene: TRBV15; CDR3 protein: CATSRGLAGQETQYF; CDR3 DNA: TGTGCCACCAGCAGGGGACTAGCCGGCCAAGAGACCCAGTACTTC
D gene: TRBD1; clone size: few; J gene: TRBJ2-7; V gene: TRBV28; CDR3 protein: CASRPTGSITEQYF; CDR3 DNA: TGTGCCAGCAGGCCGACAGGGTCTATTACCGAGCAGTACTTC
D gene: .; clone size: .; J gene: TRBJ1-1; V gene: TRBV19; CDR3 protein: CASSIEGGLRNTEAFF; CDR3 DNA: TGTGCCAGTAGTATAGAAGGTGGTCTTCGGAACACTGAAGCTTTCTTT
D gene: .; clone size: .; J gene: TRBJ2-7; V gene: TRBV29-1; CDR3 protein: CSVGTGIEQYF; CDR3 DNA: TGCAGCGTTGGAACAGGGATTGAGCAGTACTTC
D gene: .; clone size: few; J gene: TRBJ2-5; V gene: TRBV6-5; CDR3 protein: CASSRRLGLETQYF; CDR3 DNA: TGTGCCAGCAGTAGAAGACTGGGGCTTGAGACCCAGTACTTC
D gene: TRBD1; clone size: .; J gene: TRBJ2-1; V gene: TRBV29-1; CDR3 protein: CSAGDRPSYNEQFF; CDR3 DNA: TGCAGCGCCGGGGACAGGCCCTCCTACAATGAGCAGTTCTTC
D gene: .; clone size: many; J gene: TRBJ1-5; V gene: TRBV7-2; CDR3 protein: CASSLRSYGQSSNQPQHF; CDR3 DNA: TGTGCCAGCAGCTTACGATCCTATGGACAGTCGAGCAATCAGCCCCAGCATTTT
D gene: .; clone size: .; J gene: TRBJ2-7; V gene: TRBV2; CDR3 protein: CASSEWAGKEQYF; CDR3 DNA: TGTGCCAGCAGTGAATGGGCGGGGAAGGAGCAGTACTTC
D gene: .; clone size: .; J gene: TRBJ1-6; V gene: TRBV18; CDR3 protein: CASTSSAQGYNSPLHF; CDR3 DNA: TGTGCCAGCACGTCCTCAGCCCAGGGATATAATTCACCCCTCCACTTT
D gene: TRBD1; clone size: many; J gene: TRBJ2-3; V gene: TRBV7-2; CDR3 protein: CASSLAGQSTDTQYF; CDR3 DNA: TGTGCCAGCAGCTTAGCGGGACAGAGCACAGATACGCAGTATTTT
D gene: .; clone size: many; J gene: TRBJ1-5; V gene: TRBV4-1; CDR3 protein: CASSLYLAKSPNQPQHF; CDR3 DNA: TGCGCCAGCAGCCTATACCTTGCAAAATCCCCTAATCAGCCCCAGCATTTT
D gene: .; clone size: .; J gene: TRBJ1-2; V gene: TRBV6-6; CDR3 protein: CASSWGQTGPANYGYTF; CDR3 DNA: TGTGCCAGCAGCTGGGGCCAAACTGGCCCCGCTAACTATGGCTACACCTTC
D gene: .; clone size: few; J gene: TRBJ1-6; V gene: TRBV6-1; CDR3 protein: CASSEDIWTSRGNSPLHF; CDR3 DNA: TGTGCCAGCAGTGAAGATATCTGGACATCTCGGGGGAATTCACCCCTCCACTTT
D gene: .; clone size: few; J gene: TRBJ1-1; V gene: TRBV6-6; CDR3 protein: CASSSQGPRGEAFF; CDR3 DNA: TGTGCCAGCAGCTCCCAGGGGCCGAGGGGTGAAGCTTTCTTT
D gene: .; clone size: .; J gene: TRBJ2-5; V gene: TRBV19; CDR3 protein: CASSETNLPLYQETQYF; CDR3 DNA: TGTGCCAGTAGTGAGACGAACCTGCCCCTCTACCAAGAGACCCAGTACTTC
D gene: TRBD1; clone size: .; J gene: TRBJ1-4; V gene: TRBV12-3/TRBV12-4; CDR3 protein: CASSLRQGKEKLFF; CDR3 DNA: TGTGCCAGCAGTTTACGACAGGGTAAAGAAAAACTGTTTTTT
D gene: TRBD2; clone size: few; J gene: TRBJ2-7; V gene: TRBV7-2; CDR3 protein: CASSYGTSGPYEQYF; CDR3 DNA: TGTGCCAGCAGCTACGGGACTAGCGGCCCCTACGAGCAGTACTTC
D gene: TRBD1; clone size: many; J gene: TRBJ1-1; V gene: TRBV19; CDR3 protein: CASSPGTGGTEAFF; CDR3 DNA: TGTGCCAGCAGCCCCGGGACAGGAGGCACTGAAGCTTTCTTT
D gene: .; clone size: .; J gene: TRBJ1-2; V gene: TRBV19; CDR3 protein: CASSTDYSNYGYTF; CDR3 DNA: TGTGCCAGTAGCACAGACTACTCTAACTATGGCTACACCTTC
D gene: TRBD1; clone size: many; J gene: TRBJ2-4; V gene: TRBV7-2; CDR3 protein: CASSLGDRDPIIAKNIQYF; CDR3 DNA: TGTGCCAGCAGCTTAGGGGACAGGGACCCCATTATAGCCAAAAACATTCAGTACTTC
D gene: TRBD2; clone size: .; J gene: TRBJ2-2; V gene: TRBV24-1; CDR3 protein: CATSGVSGGPNTGELFF; CDR3 DNA: TGTGCCACCAGTGGGGTTAGCGGGGGCCCCAACACCGGGGAGCTGTTTTTT
D gene: .; clone size: .; J gene: TRBJ1-4; V gene: TRBV12-3/TRBV12-4; CDR3 protein: CASSLKGIGNEKLFF; CDR3 DNA: TGTGCCAGCAGCCTCAAGGGTATCGGGAATGAAAAACTGTTTTTT
D gene: .; clone size: few; J gene: TRBJ2-1; V gene: TRBV4-1; CDR3 protein: CASSPTDTNEQFF; CDR3 DNA: TGCGCCAGCAGCCCCACGGACACGAATGAGCAGTTCTTC
D gene: .; clone size: many; J gene: TRBJ1-2; V gene: TRBV7-6; CDR3 protein: CASSTLSGNYGYTF; CDR3 DNA: TGTGCCAGCAGCACCCTGTCGGGCAACTATGGCTACACCTTC
D gene: TRBD2; clone size: .; J gene: TRBJ2-7; V gene: TRBV5-4; CDR3 protein: CASSLAGRAGGYEQYF; CDR3 DNA: TGTGCCAGCAGCTTGGCAGGGAGGGCCGGGGGCTACGAGCAGTACTTC
D gene: .; clone size: many; J gene: TRBJ2-7; V gene: TRBV6-6; CDR3 protein: CASSRQDSYEQYF; CDR3 DNA: TGTGCCAGCAGCCGACAGGATTCCTACGAGCAGTACTTC
D gene: TRBD2; clone size: .; J gene: TRBJ2-1; V gene: TRBV20-1; CDR3 protein: CSAPVPGLAGASYNEQFF; CDR3 DNA: TGCAGTGCCCCTGTCCCGGGACTAGCGGGGGCCTCCTACAATGAGCAGTTCTTC
D gene: TRBD1; clone size: .; J gene: TRBJ1-5; V gene: TRBV6-1; CDR3 protein: CASSQRDRRHSNQPQHF; CDR3 DNA: TGTGCCAGCAGTCAAAGGGACAGGAGACATAGCAATCAGCCCCAGCATTTT
D gene: TRBD1; clone size: .; J gene: TRBJ1-4; V gene: TRBV5-1; CDR3 protein: CASSTNDRGRSPGEKLFF; CDR3 DNA: TGCGCCAGCAGCACAAACGACAGGGGGCGATCGCCGGGCGAAAAACTGTTTTTT
D gene: TRBD2; clone size: .; J gene: TRBJ2-1; V gene: TRBV6-5; CDR3 protein: CASSSSGGDYNEQFF; CDR3 DNA: TGTGCCAGCAGTTCTAGCGGGGGGGATTACAATGAGCAGTTCTTC
D gene: .; clone size: .; J gene: TRBJ2-2; V gene: TRBV14; CDR3 protein: CASSQPNTGELFF; CDR3 DNA: TGTGCCAGCAGCCAACCGAACACCGGGGAGCTGTTTTTT
D gene: .; clone size: .; J gene: TRBJ1-2; V gene: TRBV6-2/TRBV6-3; CDR3 protein: CASSPIGGYGYTF; CDR3 DNA: TGTGCCAGCAGTCCTATTGGGGGCTATGGCTACACCTTC
D gene: .; clone size: few; J gene: TRBJ2-7; V gene: TRBV11-2; CDR3 protein: CASRVTAYEQYF; CDR3 DNA: TGTGCCAGCAGGGTGACAGCCTACGAGCAGTACTTC
D gene: .; clone size: few; J gene: TRBJ1-1; V gene: TRBV5-4; CDR3 protein: CASSLPAKDTEAFF; CDR3 DNA: TGTGCCAGCAGCTTGCCAGCAAAAGACACTGAAGCTTTCTTT